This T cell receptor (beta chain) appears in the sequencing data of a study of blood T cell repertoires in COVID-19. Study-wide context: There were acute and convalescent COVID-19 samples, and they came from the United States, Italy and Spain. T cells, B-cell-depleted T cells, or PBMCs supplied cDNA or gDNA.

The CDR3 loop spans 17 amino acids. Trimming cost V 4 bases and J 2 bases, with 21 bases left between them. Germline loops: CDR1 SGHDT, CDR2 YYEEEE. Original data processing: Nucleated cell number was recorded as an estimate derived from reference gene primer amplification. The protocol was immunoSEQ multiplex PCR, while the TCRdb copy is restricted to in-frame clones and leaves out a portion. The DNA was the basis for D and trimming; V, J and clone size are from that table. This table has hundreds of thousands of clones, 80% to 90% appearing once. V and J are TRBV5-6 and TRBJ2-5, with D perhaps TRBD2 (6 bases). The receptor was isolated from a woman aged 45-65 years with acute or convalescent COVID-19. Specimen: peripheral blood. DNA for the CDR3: TGTGCCAGCAGCGGGGATTTCGGGAGAAGTCTACAAGAGACCCAGTACTTC. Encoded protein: CASSGDFGRSLQETQYF.